These 16 T cell receptor beta chains share one sample of origin, sequenced in a study of cytomegalovirus exposure and HLA in healthy donors. Assay used: immunoSEQ multiplex PCR; TCRdb lists only in-frame clones, some missing. This table holds about 160,000 clones, approximately 86% found once. Material: PBMCs. The receptors were gathered from a woman aged 18-30 years in good health and CMV-seronegative.

This clone is a singleton in its sample. The J gene is TRBJ1-6, the V gene TRBV7-8; possible D gene TRBD1, 5 bases. Trimming took off 2 bases at V and 7 bases at J, with 9 bases between the two ends. Germline CDR1 reads SGHVS; CDR2 reads FQNEAQ. This CDR3 contains 14 residues. In DNA, the CDR3 is TGTGCCAGCAGCTTATATACAGGAAATTCACCCCTCCACTTT. It yields the protein CASSLYTGNSPLHF.

This clone appeared once. The rearrangement uses TRBV19 and TRBJ1-5; D possibly corresponds to TRBD1 (6 bases). Germline CDR1 reads LNHDA; CDR2 reads SQIVND (reference sequence). The CDR3 has 14 residues. V was pared by 4 bases and J by 3 bases, with 10 bases between. The CDR3 DNA is TGTGCCAGTAGTAAGACAGGTCACAATCAGCCCCAGCATTTT. Translated: CASSKTGHNQPQHF.

The V gene is TRBV25-1, the J gene TRBJ1-2; D remains ambiguous. CDR1 and CDR2 (germline): MGHDK, SYGVNS. Trimming took 2 bases from V and 8 from J, leaving 15 bases between them. This CDR3 has 14 residues. CDR3 protein: CASSEMGRFRGYTF. CDR3 sequence (DNA): TGTGCCAGCAGTGAAATGGGCAGGTTCCGGGGCTACACCTTC.

This chain links TRBV30 with TRBJ1-3; D is uncertain. Deletions cut 1 base from V and 4 bases from J, with 8 bases between. Looked up from germline, CDR1 is GTSNPN and CDR2 is SVGIG (reference sequence). The CDR3 totals 13 residues. Here the CDR3 DNA reads TGTGCCTGGAGTGCGGGTTTAGGAAACACCATATATTTT. The encoded protein is CAWSAGLGNTIYF.

V gene TRBV21-1 combines with J gene TRBJ2-7; the table's D call of TRBD2 was not tested on the DNA. TRBV21-1 is deemed a pseudogene. This CDR3 comprises 15 residues. For the CDR3, the DNA is TGTGCCAGCCCCCTCGGAGGGCTAGCGCGGTACGAGCAGTACTTC. It translates to CASPLGGLARYEQYF.

The rearrangement links TRBV5-6 to TRBJ2-5, with D possibly matching TRBD2 (5 bases). V lost 0 bases and J lost 2, with 8 bases in between. CDR3 size: 14 residues. Germline assignment: CDR1 SGHDT and CDR2 YYEEEE. CDR3 loop: CASSLATGQETQYF. CDR3 nucleotides: TGTGCCAGCAGCTTGGCGACGGGGCAAGAGACCCAGTACTTC.

CDR3: CAVSGTGQVLNTEAFF. The CDR3 DNA reads TGTGCCGTTTCCGGGACAGGTCAAGTCCTGAACACTGAAGCTTTCTTT. The genes are TRBV10-3 and TRBJ1-1; TRBD1 matches at 8 bases. V shed 11 bases and J 0 bases; nucleotides not matched to a gene: 14. Germline lookup yields CDR1 ENHRY and CDR2 SYGVKD. The CDR3 length is 16 residues.

The rearrangement links TRBV27 to TRBJ2-1; 8 bases fit TRBD2. The CDR3 spans 16 residues. In germline, CDR1 is MNHEY, CDR2 SMNVEV (reference sequence). Losses at the gene ends were 7 bases for V and 5 bases for J; bases not matched to a gene: 13. The CDR3 sequence is CASMFVTGGLNNEQFF. DNA of the CDR3: TGTGCCAGCATGTTTGTAACGGGAGGGCTGAACAATGAGCAGTTCTTC.

V gene TRBV29-1 combines with J gene TRBJ2-1, with TRBD2 as a possible D gene (6 bases). Germline assignment: CDR1 SQVTM and CDR2 ANQGSEA. The CDR3 runs 14 residues. V dropped 3 bases and J dropped 4 bases, with 13 bases sitting between them. The CDR3 here is CSVELERAYNEQFF. In DNA, the CDR3 is TGCAGCGTTGAGTTAGAGCGGGCTTACAATGAGCAGTTCTTC.

The chain recombines TRBV6-5 with TRBJ1-6, with TRBD1 matching over 8 bases. Looked up from germline, CDR1 is MNHEY and CDR2 is SVGAGI. V shed 6 bases and J 8 bases; nucleotides not matched to a gene: 0. This CDR3 comprises 12 residues. The CDR3 DNA reads as TGTGCCAGCAGACAGGGGGATTCACCCCTCCACTTT. Translated, it gives CASRQGDSPLHF.

The table lists this clone with a count of one. The genes are TRBV2 and TRBJ2-1; 8 positions agree with TRBD1. V was pared by 5 bases and J by 0 bases, with 9 bases of the junction left unmatched. Germline V gives CDR1 SNHLY, CDR2 FYNNEI. The CDR3 extends over 17 amino acids. CDR3 bases: TGTGCCAGCAGTCTAACAGGGGGAAGGAGCTCCTACAATGAGCAGTTCTTC. Its translation: CASSLTGGRSSYNEQFF.

This chain uses TRBV2 with TRBJ1-4, with 7 bases fitting TRBD1. The V gene's germline CDR1 is SNHLY and CDR2 FYNNEI. The length of the CDR3 is 15 residues. With V trimmed by 9 bases and J by 0 bases, 7 bases remained unmatched. The DNA of the CDR3 is TGTGCCAGTCGCCTCCAGGGGGCAACTAATGAAAAACTGTTTTTT. It translates to CASRLQGATNEKLFF.

The chain employs TRBV11-2 and TRBJ2-1, with D perhaps matching TRBD2 (6 bases). The CDR3 is made up of 18 amino acids. The germline V gene has CDR1 SGHAT and CDR2 FQNNGV. The germline V and J ends were trimmed by 4 bases and 0 bases, with 19 bases remaining between them. CDR3 sequence: CASSSSVGGPSSYNEQFF. The CDR3 region has the DNA TGTGCCAGCAGCTCCTCGGTGGGAGGTCCCAGCTCCTACAATGAGCAGTTCTTC.

The chain links TRBV4-1 to TRBJ1-2; 7 bases agree with TRBD1. Germline loops: CDR1 MGHRA, CDR2 YSYEKL. V lost 1 base and J lost 4; bases outside the gene matches: 9. This CDR3 is 16 amino acids long. The CDR3 DNA reads as TGCGCCAGCAGCCAAGTTGTGACAGGGAGCCGCTATGGCTACACCTTC. The encoded protein is CASSQVVTGSRYGYTF.

CDR3 sequence: CASSTGLAGAGELFF. As DNA, the CDR3 is TGTGCCAGTAGTACGGGACTAGCGGGTGCCGGGGAGCTGTTTTTT. The chain employs TRBV19 and TRBJ2-2; 12 nucleotides match TRBD2. The germline CDR1 and CDR2 sequences are LNHDA and SQIVND (reference sequence). The J segment lost 6 bases and the V segment lost 4 bases, leaving 3 bases of the junction unmatched. The length of the CDR3 is 15 residues.

In nucleotides, the CDR3 is TGTGCCAGCAGCTTATTGATATTTACGGGAGGGACGTCTGGGGCCAACGTCCTGACTTTC. Encoded protein: CASSLLIFTGGTSGANVLTF. The chain is built from TRBV13 and TRBJ2-6; 8 bases are a match to TRBD2. This CDR3 is built from 20 residues. Germline V lookup: CDR1 PRHDT, CDR2 FYEKMQ (reference sequence). J was trimmed by 1 base and V by 2 bases; bases with no gene match: 13. The full variable domain, completed using reference TRBV13 and TRBJ2-6, is AAGVIQSPRHLIKEKRETATLKCYPIPRHDTVYWYQQGPGQDPQFLISFYEKMQSDKGSIPDRFSAQQFSDYHSELNMSSLELGDSALYFCASSLLIFTGGTSGANVLTFGAGSRLTVL.